This T cell receptor (beta chain) was identified during a study of blood T cell repertoires in COVID-19. Study details: Sites in the United States, Italy and Spain provided acute and convalescent COVID-19 samples.

Profiled with immunoSEQ multiplex PCR; TCRdb holds only in-frame clones, not every one. The table shows approximately 230,000 clones, with about nine tenths occurring only once. CDR3 size: 15 residues. Germline lookup yields CDR1 MRHNA and CDR2 SNTAGT. V gave up 5 bases and J gave up 4 bases; unmatched junction bases: 7. The chain couples TRBV6-4 to TRBJ2-3, with 9 bases fitting TRBD1. This clonotype was sampled from a man aged 40-49 years who had recovered from COVID-19. The sequenced sample consisted of PBMCs or T cells enriched from blood (not recorded which). The CDR3 nucleotides are TGTGCCAGCAGTCCGGGACAGGGTCGGGCAGATACGCAGTATTTT. Encoded protein: CASSPGQGRADTQYF.